These 2 T cell receptor beta chains share one sample of origin, sequenced in a study of T cells after posttransplantation cyclophosphamide. The data were produced by immunoSEQ multiplex PCR, yet TCRdb's version contains in-frame clones alone and is incomplete. Among tens of thousands of clones listed, 92% were seen once. The sample comprised PBMCs. The source of these receptors is a woman between 45 and 65 years old in good health and a related stem cell transplant donor.

The rearrangement uses TRBV6-6 and TRBJ2-1; a possible D gene is TRBD2 (6 bases). Trimming shortened V by 2 bases and J by 3 bases, and 8 bases separated the two germline ends. The CDR3 has 14 residues. Germline V gene data show CDR1 as MNHNY and CDR2 as SVGAGI (reference sequence). The CDR3 reads CASSYRGNYNEQFF. The CDR3 DNA reads TGTGCCAGCAGTTACCGGGGGAACTACAATGAGCAGTTCTTC.

The chain joins TRBV5-1 to TRBJ2-7; 7 nucleotides align to TRBD2. CDR3 size: 18 residues. The V gene's germline CDR1 is SGHRS and CDR2 YFSETQ. Trimming cost V 0 bases and J 5 bases; bases outside gene matches: 17. In DNA form, the CDR3 reads TGCGCCAGCAGCTTGGTTGAGGGTGAAGCGGGGAAAATGAACGAGCAGTACTTC. It yields the protein CASSLVEGEAGKMNEQYF.